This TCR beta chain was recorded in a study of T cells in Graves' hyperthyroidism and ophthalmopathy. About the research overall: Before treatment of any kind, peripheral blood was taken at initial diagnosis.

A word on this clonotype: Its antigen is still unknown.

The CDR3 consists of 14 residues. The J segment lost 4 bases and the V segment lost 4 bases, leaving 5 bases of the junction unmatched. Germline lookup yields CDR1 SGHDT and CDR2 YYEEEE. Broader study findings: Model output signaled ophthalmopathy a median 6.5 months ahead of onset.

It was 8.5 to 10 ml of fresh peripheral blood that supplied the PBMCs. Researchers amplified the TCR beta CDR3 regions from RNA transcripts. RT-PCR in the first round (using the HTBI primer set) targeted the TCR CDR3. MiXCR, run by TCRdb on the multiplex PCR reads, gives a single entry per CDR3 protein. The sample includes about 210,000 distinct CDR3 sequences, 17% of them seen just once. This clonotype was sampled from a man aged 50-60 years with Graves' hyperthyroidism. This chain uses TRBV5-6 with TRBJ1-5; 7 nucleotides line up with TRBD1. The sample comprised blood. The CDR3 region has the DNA TGTGCCAGCAGCCAAGGGGGCTGGAATCAGCCCCAGCATTTT. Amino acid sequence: CASSQGGWNQPQHF.